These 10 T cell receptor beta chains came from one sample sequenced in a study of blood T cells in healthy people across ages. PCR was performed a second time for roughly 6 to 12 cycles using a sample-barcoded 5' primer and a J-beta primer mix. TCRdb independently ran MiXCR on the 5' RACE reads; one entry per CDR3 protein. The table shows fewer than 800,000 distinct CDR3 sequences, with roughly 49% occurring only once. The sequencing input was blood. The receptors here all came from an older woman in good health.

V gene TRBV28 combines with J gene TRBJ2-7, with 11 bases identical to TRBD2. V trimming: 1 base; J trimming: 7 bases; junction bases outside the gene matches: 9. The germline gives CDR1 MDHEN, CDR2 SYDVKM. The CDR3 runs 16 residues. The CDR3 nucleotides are TGTGCCAGCAGTTTATCCCGGGCTAGCGGGAGGAAAGAGCAGTACTTC. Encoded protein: CASSLSRASGRKEQYF.

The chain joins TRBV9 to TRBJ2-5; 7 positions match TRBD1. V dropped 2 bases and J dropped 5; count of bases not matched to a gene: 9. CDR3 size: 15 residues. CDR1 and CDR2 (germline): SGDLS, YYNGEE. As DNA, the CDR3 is TGTGCCAGCAGCGTTGTAGGGGGCGGGTCGGAGACCCAGTACTTC. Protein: CASSVVGGGSETQYF.

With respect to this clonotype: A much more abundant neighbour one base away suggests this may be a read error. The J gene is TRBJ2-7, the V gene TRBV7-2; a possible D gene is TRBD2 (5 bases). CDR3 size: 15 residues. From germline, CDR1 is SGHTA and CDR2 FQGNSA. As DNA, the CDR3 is TGTGCCAACAGCTTAATTGGGAGAGTGCAGTACGAGCAGTACTTC. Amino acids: CANSLIGRVQYEQYF.

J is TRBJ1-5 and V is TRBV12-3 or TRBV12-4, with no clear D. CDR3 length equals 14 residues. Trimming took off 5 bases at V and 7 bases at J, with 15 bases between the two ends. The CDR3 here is CASSRIGNKQPQHF. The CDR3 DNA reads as TGTGCCAGCAGTCGGATAGGGAATAAGCAGCCCCAGCATTTT.

The CDR3 is CASTHTGTGMSSYEQYF. Written as DNA, the CDR3 is TGTGCCAGCACCCACACAGGGACAGGGATGAGCTCCTACGAGCAGTACTTC. The chain is built from TRBV27 and TRBJ2-7; 9 bases map to TRBD1. There are 17 residues in the CDR3. CDR1 is MNHEY, CDR2 SMNVEV, per germline (reference sequence). V shed 7 bases and J 0 bases; nucleotides not matched to a gene: 13.

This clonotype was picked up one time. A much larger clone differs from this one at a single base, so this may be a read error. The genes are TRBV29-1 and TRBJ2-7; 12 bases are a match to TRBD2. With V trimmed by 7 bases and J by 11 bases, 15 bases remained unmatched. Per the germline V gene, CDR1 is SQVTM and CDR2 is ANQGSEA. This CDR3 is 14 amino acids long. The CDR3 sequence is CSARLAGDLLRKYF. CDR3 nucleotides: TGCAGCGCTCGACTAGCGGGAGATCTATTGCGCAAGTACTTC.

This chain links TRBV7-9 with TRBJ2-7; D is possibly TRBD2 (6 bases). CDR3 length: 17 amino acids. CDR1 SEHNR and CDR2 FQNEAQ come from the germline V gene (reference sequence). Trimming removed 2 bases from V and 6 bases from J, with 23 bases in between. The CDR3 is CASSLHVTRGRGSEQYF. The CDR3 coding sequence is TGTGCCAGCAGCTTACACGTGACTAGAGGCCGGGGGAGCGAGCAGTACTTC.

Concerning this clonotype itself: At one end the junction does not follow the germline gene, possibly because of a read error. In DNA, the CDR3 is TGCGCCAGCACCATGCAACCGGGGGAGAATCAGCCCCAGCATTTT. It translates to CASTMQPGENQPQHF. This chain uses TRBV6-1 with TRBJ1-5, with D perhaps matching TRBD1 (5 bases). Germline values: CDR1 MNHNS, CDR2 SASEGT. The CDR3 spans 15 residues.

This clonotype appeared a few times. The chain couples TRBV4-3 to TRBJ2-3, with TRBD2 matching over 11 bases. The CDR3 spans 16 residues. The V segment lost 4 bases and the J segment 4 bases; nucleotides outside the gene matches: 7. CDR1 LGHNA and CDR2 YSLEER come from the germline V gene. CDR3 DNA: TGCGCCAGCAGCCCGTCTGGACTAGCGGGCTCAGATACGCAGTATTTT. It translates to CASSPSGLAGSDTQYF.

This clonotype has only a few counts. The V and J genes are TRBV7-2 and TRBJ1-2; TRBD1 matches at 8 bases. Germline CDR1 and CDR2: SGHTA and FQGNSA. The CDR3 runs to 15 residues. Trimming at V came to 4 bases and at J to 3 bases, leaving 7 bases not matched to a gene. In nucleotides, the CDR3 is TGTGCCAGCAGCTCGACAGGGGCAGGTTACTATGGCTACACCTTC. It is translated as CASSSTGAGYYGYTF.